This TCR beta chain originates from a study of blood T cell repertoires in COVID-19. CDR3 length: 13 amino acids. Trimming took 5 bases from V and 4 from J, leaving 11 bases between them. From germline, CDR1 is MGHRA and CDR2 YSYEKL. Method: immunoSEQ multiplex PCR; TCRdb's copy keeps in-frame clones and lacks some. The sample consists of a few hundred thousand clones, roughly 85% of them appearing once. This receptor was obtained from a woman aged 70-85 years with acute or convalescent COVID-19. Sequences were obtained from peripheral blood. The rearrangement links TRBV4-1 to TRBJ1-1; tentatively, D is TRBD1 (5 bases). As DNA, the CDR3 is TGCGCCAGCAGCAGGGGCGGGGTCACTGAAGCTTTCTTT. It codes for CASSRGGVTEAFF.